A single sample is the source of the 17 T cell receptor beta chains below, sequenced in a study of blood T cell repertoires in COVID-19. TCRdb keeps only in-frame clones here, not all; method: immunoSEQ multiplex PCR. The table records 140,000 or so clones, about three quarters of them present only once. Material for sequencing was peripheral blood. The receptor set was obtained from a man between 50 and 59 years old with acute or convalescent COVID-19.

About this clone: The sample has other DNA sequences that encode this CDR3 too. The chain couples TRBV5-1 to TRBJ2-1, with unresolved D. In germline, CDR1 is SGHRS, CDR2 YFSETQ. Trimming removed 0 bases from V and 4 bases from J, with 8 bases in between. The CDR3 loop spans 14 amino acids. CDR3 DNA: TGCGCCAGCAGCTTGGTTTCCAGTTACAATGAGCAGTTCTTC. Translating it yields CASSLVSSYNEQFF.

A remark on this clone: Other DNA sequences within the sample encode an identical CDR3. V and J are TRBV2 and TRBJ1-1, with 9 bases matching TRBD1. V shed 6 bases and J 1 base; nucleotides not matched to a gene: 3. Germline CDR1 is SNHLY and CDR2 is FYNNEI. The CDR3 has 14 residues. In DNA form, the CDR3 reads TGTGCCAGCAGGGACAGGGGCGGGAACACTGAAGCTTTCTTT. Translating gives CASRDRGGNTEAFF.

The chain links TRBV4-1 to TRBJ2-4; 15 nucleotides line up with TRBD2. The CDR3 contains 18 residues. Germline assignment: CDR1 MGHRA and CDR2 YSYEKL. Trimming cost V 4 bases and J 0 bases; bases outside gene matches: 4. CDR3 bases: TGCGCCAGCAGCCCGGGACTAGCGGGGGGTTTAGCCAAAAACATTCAGTACTTC. Amino acid sequence: CASSPGLAGGLAKNIQYF.

This clone was detected once. The chain is built from TRBV6-5 and TRBJ1-6; D is unresolved. V dropped 6 bases and J dropped 8 bases, with 17 bases sitting between them. Germline V lookup: CDR1 MNHEY, CDR2 SVGAGI. The CDR3 totals 15 residues. The chain's CDR3 is CASSALKPGDSPLHF. The CDR3 nucleotides read TGTGCCAGCAGCGCCCTAAAACCCGGAGATTCACCCCTCCACTTT.

The CDR3 DNA reads as TGCGCCAGCAGGGACAGGAACACCGGGGAGCTGTTTTTT. Its translation: CASRDRNTGELFF. The chain combines TRBV10-1 with TRBJ2-2, with D possibly TRBD1 on 6 matching bases. V shed 6 bases and J shed 1 base, with 6 bases lying between them. This CDR3 region has 13 residues. The germline V gene encodes CDR1 WNHNN and CDR2 SYGVQD (reference sequence).

CDR3 nucleotides: TGTGCCAGCAGCGTGGGCGGGACTAGCGGGGGACAAAACATTCAGTACTTC. The encoded protein is CASSVGGTSGGQNIQYF. The chain recombines TRBV9 with TRBJ2-4; TRBD2 matches at 14 bases. CDR1 is SGDLS and CDR2 is YYNGEE in the germline V gene. V lost 2 bases, J lost 5 bases, and 6 bases stayed unmatched. The length of the CDR3 is 17 residues.

This chain connects TRBV27 to TRBJ2-7; TRBD1 matches at 7 bases. Germline lookup yields CDR1 MNHEY and CDR2 SMNVEV (reference sequence). Trimming took 6 bases from V and 1 from J; bases not matched to a gene: 3. This CDR3 has 13 residues. CDR3 residues: CASSWDRSYEQYF. The CDR3 nucleotides read TGTGCCAGCAGCTGGGACAGATCCTACGAGCAGTACTTC.

On this clone: Relative to the germline gene, one junction end is altered; a read error may explain this. This chain connects TRBV5-1 to TRBJ2-3; D is unclear. This CDR3 has 16 residues. Germline CDR1 and CDR2: SGHRS and YFSETQ. In DNA form, the CDR3 reads TGCGCCAGCCGCTTTGATTCCGGGTTAACCTCTGATACGCAGTATTTT. It yields the protein CASRFDSGLTSDTQYF.

The chain is built from TRBV7-2 and TRBJ1-2; a weak D match, TRBD1 (5 bases). Trimming shortened V by 7 bases and J by 7 bases, and 19 bases separated the two germline ends. The length of the CDR3 is 14 residues. Germline CDR1 SGHTA, CDR2 FQGNSA. CDR3 residues: CASTAGGAITGYTF. The CDR3, as DNA: TGTGCCAGCACCGCGGGAGGGGCTATAACTGGCTACACCTTC.

This clone was counted only a few times. The chain combines TRBV27 with TRBJ1-3; the D gene is possibly TRBD1 (5 bases). In germline, CDR1 is MNHEY, CDR2 SMNVEV (reference sequence). Trimming pared 2 bases from V and 0 bases from J, leaving 14 bases between. The CDR3 runs to 17 residues. The CDR3 sequence: CASSLRQPPSSGNTIYF. The CDR3 DNA reads TGTGCCAGCAGTTTAAGACAGCCTCCGAGCTCTGGAAACACCATATATTTT.

The rearrangement joins TRBV27 to TRBJ2-1, with 10 bases that match TRBD1. V lost 1 base and J lost 7; bases outside the gene matches: 7. This CDR3 comprises 16 residues. The germline gives CDR1 MNHEY, CDR2 SMNVEV (reference sequence). CDR3 sequence (DNA): TGTGCCAGCAGTTTATTCGGGACAGGGGTTAGAAATGAGCAGTTCTTC. Encoded protein: CASSLFGTGVRNEQFF.

The chain links TRBV19 to TRBJ2-1, with TRBD2 matching over 11 bases. The trim removed 6 bases at V and 8 bases at J, leaving 9 bases unmatched. This CDR3 comprises 15 residues. Germline lookup yields CDR1 LNHDA and CDR2 SQIVND (reference sequence). CDR3 bases: TGTGCCAGTAGGGTTAGCGGGGGGGCCAACCATGAGCAGTTCTTC. Translated: CASRVSGGANHEQFF.

This clone occurred a few times. This sequence joins TRBV6-6 and TRBJ1-5, with D possibly being TRBD1 (5 bases). Trimming left V 7 bases short and J 3 bases short, with 7 bases between. The CDR3 covers 12 residues. The germline V gene encodes CDR1 MNHNY and CDR2 SVGAGI (reference sequence). CDR3 loop: CASTGHNQPQHF. CDR3 DNA sequence: TGTGCCAGCACAGGGCACAATCAGCCCCAGCATTTT.

The V call is TRBV3-1 (or the pseudogene TRBV3-2), the J call TRBJ2-7, with 8 nucleotides matching TRBD1. CDR3 length equals 14 residues. The junction had 3 bases not matched to a gene; V was cut back by 0 bases and J by 5 bases. Per the germline V gene, CDR1 is LGHDT and CDR2 is YNNKEL (reference sequence). The CDR3 loop is CASSQDGTGHEQYF. CDR3 bases: TGTGCCAGCAGCCAAGACGGGACAGGTCACGAGCAGTACTTC.

The chain links TRBV5-4 to TRBJ2-6; 9 positions agree with TRBD1. From germline, CDR1 is SGHNT and CDR2 YYREEE (reference sequence). V shed 6 bases, J shed 2 bases, and the junction held 9 bases outside the gene matches. CDR3 length equals 17 residues. The CDR3 DNA sequence: TGTGCCAGCACACGGGACAGGGTAAAGGCTGGGGCCAACGTCCTGACTTTC. It specifies CASTRDRVKAGANVLTF.

This clone was seen only a few times. V and J are TRBV29-1 and TRBJ2-1; D gene ambiguous. Germline-derived CDR1 and CDR2 are SQVTM and ANQGSEA. V was pared by 3 bases and J by 0 bases, with 9 bases between. The CDR3 is 14 residues long. CDR3 amino acids: CSVDLPSSYNEQFF. In DNA, the CDR3 is TGCAGCGTTGACCTGCCGAGCTCCTACAATGAGCAGTTCTTC.

The chain carries TRBV10-2 and TRBJ1-3; D may be TRBD1 (5 bases). Germline V gene sequence: CDR1 WSHSY, CDR2 SAAADI. The CDR3 contains 15 residues. With 6 bases removed from V and 0 bases from J, the gap between germline ends came to 12 bases. The CDR3 DNA reads TGCGCCAGCAGGGACACGGGTTTCTCTGGAAACACCATATATTTT. Its protein product is CASRDTGFSGNTIYF.